This T cell receptor beta chain was retrieved from a study of tumor and adjacent non-tumor tissue in lung cancer. Study-level background: Patients comprised 12 adenocarcinoma, a couple of squamous cell carcinoma and 1 small cell lung cancer.

Germline V CDR1 and CDR2: SGHRS, YFSETQ. The length of the CDR3 is 16 residues. This clonotype was found once. Since a much larger clone is just one base distant, this may be a read error. The template was RNA from unsorted bulk tissue. The normal lung tissue was taken more than 3 cm from the tumor edge. Between August and November 2014, newly diagnosed, chemotherapy-naive lung cancer patients underwent thoracic surgery in China. A modified ARM-PCR protocol with three rounds of nested PCR amplified TCRbeta. TCRdb itself ran the multiplex PCR reads through MiXCR, one entry per CDR3 protein. Among some 100,000 distinct CDR3 sequences listed, about 60% were seen once.

The receptor was isolated from a man aged 25-45 years with non-small cell lung cancer. The chain carries TRBV5-1 and TRBJ2-3; the D gene is possibly TRBD1 (6 bases). Sequences were obtained from distant non-tumor lung tissue. As DNA, the CDR3 is TGCGCCAGCAGCCCCATCACAGGGTCTCCTACAGATACGCAGTTTTTT. Amino acid sequence: CASSPITGSPTDTQFF.